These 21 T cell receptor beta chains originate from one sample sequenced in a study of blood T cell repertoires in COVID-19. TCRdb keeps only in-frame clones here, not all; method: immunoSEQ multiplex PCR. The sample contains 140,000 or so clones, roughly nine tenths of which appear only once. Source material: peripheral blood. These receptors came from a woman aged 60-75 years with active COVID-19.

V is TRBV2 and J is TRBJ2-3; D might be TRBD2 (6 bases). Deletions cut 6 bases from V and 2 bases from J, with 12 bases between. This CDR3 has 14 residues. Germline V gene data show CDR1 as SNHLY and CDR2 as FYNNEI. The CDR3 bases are TGTGCCAGCAGGGGGGAGGACGACACAGATACGCAGTATTTT. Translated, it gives CASRGEDDTDTQYF.

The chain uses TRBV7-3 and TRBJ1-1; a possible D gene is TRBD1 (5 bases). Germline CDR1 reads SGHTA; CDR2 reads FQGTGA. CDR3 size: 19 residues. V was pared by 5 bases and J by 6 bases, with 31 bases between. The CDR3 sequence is CASSTPRARARETFAEAFF. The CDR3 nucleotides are TGTGCCAGCAGCACACCTAGGGCCAGGGCGCGAGAGACCTTCGCTGAAGCTTTCTTT.

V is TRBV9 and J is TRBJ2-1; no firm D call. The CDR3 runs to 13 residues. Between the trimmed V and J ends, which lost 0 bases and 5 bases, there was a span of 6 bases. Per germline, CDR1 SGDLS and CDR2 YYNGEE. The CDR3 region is CASSVDFDNEQFF. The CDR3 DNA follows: TGTGCCAGCAGCGTAGACTTCGACAATGAGCAGTTCTTC. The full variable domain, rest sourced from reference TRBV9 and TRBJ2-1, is DSGVTQTPKHLITATGQRVTLRCSPRSGDLSVYWYQQSLDQGLQFLIQYYNGEERAKGNILERFSAQQFPDLHSELNLSSLELGDSALYFCASSVDFDNEQFFGPGTRLTVL.

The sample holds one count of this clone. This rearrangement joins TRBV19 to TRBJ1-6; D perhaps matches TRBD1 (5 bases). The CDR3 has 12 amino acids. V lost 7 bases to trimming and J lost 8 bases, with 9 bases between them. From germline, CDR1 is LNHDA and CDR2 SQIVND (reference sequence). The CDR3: CASNGGHSPLHF. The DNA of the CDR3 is TGTGCCAGTAACGGGGGTCATTCACCCCTCCACTTT.

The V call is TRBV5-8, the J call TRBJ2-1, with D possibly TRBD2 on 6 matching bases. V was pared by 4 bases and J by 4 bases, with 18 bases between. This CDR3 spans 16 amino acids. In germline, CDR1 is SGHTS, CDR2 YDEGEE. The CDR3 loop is CASSPPMEGTYNEQFF. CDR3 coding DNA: TGTGCCAGCAGCCCCCCGATGGAGGGAACATACAATGAGCAGTTCTTC.

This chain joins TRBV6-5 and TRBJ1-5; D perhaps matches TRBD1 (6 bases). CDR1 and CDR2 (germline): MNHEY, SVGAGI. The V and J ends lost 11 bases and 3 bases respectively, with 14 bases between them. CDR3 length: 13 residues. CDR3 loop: CAAMDSFNQPQHF. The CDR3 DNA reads TGTGCCGCTATGGACAGCTTCAATCAGCCCCAGCATTTT.

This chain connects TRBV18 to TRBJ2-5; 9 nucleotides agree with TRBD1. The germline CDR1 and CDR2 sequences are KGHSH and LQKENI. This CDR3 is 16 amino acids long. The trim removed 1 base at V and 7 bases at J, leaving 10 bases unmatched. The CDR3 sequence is CASSPQGTGGLATQYF. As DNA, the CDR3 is TGTGCCAGCTCACCACAGGGTACAGGGGGCTTGGCGACCCAGTACTTC.

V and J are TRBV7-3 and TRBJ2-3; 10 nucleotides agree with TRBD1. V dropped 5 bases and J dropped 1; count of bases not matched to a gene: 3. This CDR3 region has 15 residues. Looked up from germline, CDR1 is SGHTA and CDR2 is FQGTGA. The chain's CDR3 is CASSDRGHGTDTQYF. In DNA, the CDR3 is TGTGCCAGCAGCGACAGGGGGCATGGCACAGATACGCAGTATTTT.

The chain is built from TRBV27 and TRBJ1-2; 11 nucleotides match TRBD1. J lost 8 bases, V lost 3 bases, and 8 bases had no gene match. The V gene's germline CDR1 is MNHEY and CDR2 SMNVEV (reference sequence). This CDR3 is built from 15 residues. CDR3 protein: CASSFSPGTGGGYTF. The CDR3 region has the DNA TGTGCCAGCAGTTTTTCTCCGGGGACAGGGGGGGGCTACACCTTC.

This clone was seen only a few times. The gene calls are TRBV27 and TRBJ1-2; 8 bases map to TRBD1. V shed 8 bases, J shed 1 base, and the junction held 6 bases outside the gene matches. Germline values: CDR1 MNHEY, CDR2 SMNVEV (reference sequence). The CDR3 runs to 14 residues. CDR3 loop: CASGRQGINYGYTF. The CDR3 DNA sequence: TGTGCCAGCGGACGACAGGGGATTAACTATGGCTACACCTTC.

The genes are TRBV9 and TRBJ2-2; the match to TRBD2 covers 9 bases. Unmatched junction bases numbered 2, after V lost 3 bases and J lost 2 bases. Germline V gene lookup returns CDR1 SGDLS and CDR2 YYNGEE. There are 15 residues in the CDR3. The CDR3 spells CASSALAGNTGELFF. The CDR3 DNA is TGTGCCAGCAGCGCCCTAGCGGGAAACACCGGGGAGCTGTTTTTT. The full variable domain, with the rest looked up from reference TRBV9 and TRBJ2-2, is DSGVTQTPKHLITATGQRVTLRCSPRSGDLSVYWYQQSLDQGLQFLIQYYNGEERAKGNILERFSAQQFPDLHSELNLSSLELGDSALYFCASSALAGNTGELFFGEGSRLTVL.

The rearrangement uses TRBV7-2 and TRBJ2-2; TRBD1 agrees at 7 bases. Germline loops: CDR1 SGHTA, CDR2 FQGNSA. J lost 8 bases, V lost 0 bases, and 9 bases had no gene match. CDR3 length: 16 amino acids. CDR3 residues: CASSLALPSQGGELFF. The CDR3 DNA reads TGTGCCAGCAGCTTAGCGCTACCCTCACAGGGGGGGGAGCTGTTTTTT.

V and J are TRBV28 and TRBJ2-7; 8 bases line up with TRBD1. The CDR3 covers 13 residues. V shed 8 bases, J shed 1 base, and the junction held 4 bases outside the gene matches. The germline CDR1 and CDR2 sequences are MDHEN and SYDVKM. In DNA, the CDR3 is TGTGCCAGCGGCCACAGGGGGTCCTACGAGCAGTACTTC. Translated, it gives CASGHRGSYEQYF.

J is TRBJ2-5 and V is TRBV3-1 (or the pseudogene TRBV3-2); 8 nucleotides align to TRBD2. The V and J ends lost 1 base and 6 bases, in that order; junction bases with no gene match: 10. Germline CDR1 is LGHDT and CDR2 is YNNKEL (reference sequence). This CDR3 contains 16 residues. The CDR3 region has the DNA TGTGCCAGCAGCCAAGGAGCAGGGACTAGGGGGAAGACCCAGTACTTC. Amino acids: CASSQGAGTRGKTQYF.

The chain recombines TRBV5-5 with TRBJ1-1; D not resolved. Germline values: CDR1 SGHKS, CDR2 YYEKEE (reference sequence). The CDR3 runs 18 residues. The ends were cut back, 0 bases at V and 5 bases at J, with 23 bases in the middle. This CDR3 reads CASSLDPAGLAGLTEAFF. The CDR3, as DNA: TGTGCCAGCAGCTTGGACCCAGCCGGGTTAGCGGGCTTGACTGAAGCTTTCTTT. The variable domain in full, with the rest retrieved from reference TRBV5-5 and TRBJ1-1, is DAGVTQSPTHLIKTRGQQVTLRCSPISGHKSVSWYQQVLGQGPQFIFQYYEKEERGRGNFPDRFSARQFPNYSSELNVNALLLGDSALYLCASSLDPAGLAGLTEAFFGQGTRLTVV.

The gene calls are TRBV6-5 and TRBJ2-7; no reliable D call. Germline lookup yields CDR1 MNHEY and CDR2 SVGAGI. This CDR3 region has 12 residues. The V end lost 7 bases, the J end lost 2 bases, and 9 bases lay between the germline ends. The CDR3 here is CASTLTAYEQYF. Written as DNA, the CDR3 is TGTGCCAGCACCCTCACGGCCTACGAGCAGTACTTC.

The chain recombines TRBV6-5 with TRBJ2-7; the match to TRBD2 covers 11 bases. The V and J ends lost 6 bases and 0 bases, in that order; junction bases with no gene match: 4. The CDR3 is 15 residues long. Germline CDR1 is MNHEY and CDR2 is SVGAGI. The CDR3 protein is CASRGLAGFSYEQYF. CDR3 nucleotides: TGTGCCAGCAGAGGACTAGCGGGCTTCTCCTACGAGCAGTACTTC.

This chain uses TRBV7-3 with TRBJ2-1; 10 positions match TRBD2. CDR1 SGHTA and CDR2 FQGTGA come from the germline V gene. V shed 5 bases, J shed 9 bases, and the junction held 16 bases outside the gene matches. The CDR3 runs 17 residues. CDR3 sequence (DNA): TGTGCCAGCAGCCCCGGGGGGGCTAGCGGGAGATTGCTTGAGCAGTTCTTC. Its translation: CASSPGGASGRLLEQFF.

CDR3 protein: CASSVEEGSYNEQFF. CDR3 DNA: TGTGCCAGCAGCGTAGAGGAGGGATCCTACAATGAGCAGTTCTTC. The chain carries TRBV9 and TRBJ2-1; D might be TRBD2 (6 bases). Between the trimmed V and J ends, which lost 0 bases and 1 base, there was a span of 8 bases. The CDR3 is made up of 15 amino acids. Germline CDR1 is SGDLS and CDR2 is YYNGEE.

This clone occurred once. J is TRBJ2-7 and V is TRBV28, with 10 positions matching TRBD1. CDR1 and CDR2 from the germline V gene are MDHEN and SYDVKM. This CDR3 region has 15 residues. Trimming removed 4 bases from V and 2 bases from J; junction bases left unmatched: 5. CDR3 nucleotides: TGTGCCAGCAGTTCCGGGACAGGGGTTCCCTACGAGCAGTACTTC. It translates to CASSSGTGVPYEQYF.

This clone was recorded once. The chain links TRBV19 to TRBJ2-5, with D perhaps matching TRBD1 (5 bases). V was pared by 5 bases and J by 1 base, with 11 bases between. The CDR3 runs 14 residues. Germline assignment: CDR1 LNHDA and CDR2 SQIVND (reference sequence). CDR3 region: CASSQGRVQETQYF. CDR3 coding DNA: TGTGCCAGTAGTCAGGGCAGGGTCCAAGAGACCCAGTACTTC.